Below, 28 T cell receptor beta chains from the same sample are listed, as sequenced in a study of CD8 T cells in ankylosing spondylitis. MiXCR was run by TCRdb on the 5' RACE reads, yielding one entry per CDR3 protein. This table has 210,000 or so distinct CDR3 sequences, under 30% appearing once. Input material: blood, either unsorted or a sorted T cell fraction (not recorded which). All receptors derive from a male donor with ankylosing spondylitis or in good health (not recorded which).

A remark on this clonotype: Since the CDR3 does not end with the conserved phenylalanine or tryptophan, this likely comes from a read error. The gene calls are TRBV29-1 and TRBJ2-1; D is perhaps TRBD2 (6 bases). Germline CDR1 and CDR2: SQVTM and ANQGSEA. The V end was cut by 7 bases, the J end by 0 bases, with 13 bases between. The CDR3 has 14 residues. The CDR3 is CSAISGNSYNEQFL. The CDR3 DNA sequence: TGCAGCGCGATTAGCGGAAACTCCTACAATGAGCAGTTCCTC.

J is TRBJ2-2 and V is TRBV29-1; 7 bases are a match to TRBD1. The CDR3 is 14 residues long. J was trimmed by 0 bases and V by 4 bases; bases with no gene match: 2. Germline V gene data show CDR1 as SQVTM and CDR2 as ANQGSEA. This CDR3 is CSVVQGANTGELFF. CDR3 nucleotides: TGCAGCGTTGTCCAGGGGGCGAACACCGGGGAGCTGTTTTTT.

The DNA of the CDR3 is TGTGCCACCCTGGGAGGGGCTCTTGACGAGCAGTACTTC. This encodes CATLGGALDEQYF. The V and J genes are TRBV6-2 or TRBV6-3 and TRBJ2-7; 7 bases match TRBD2. This CDR3 spans 13 amino acids. With 10 bases clipped from V and 5 bases from J, the junction kept 11 bases outside the gene matches. Per germline, CDR1 MNHEY and CDR2 SVGEGT.

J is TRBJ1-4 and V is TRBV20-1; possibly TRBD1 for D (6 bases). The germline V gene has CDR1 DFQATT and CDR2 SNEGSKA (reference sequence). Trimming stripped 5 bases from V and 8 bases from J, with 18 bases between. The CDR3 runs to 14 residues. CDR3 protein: CSASLLGAREKLFF. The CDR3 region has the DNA TGCAGTGCTTCCCTCCTGGGGGCGCGAGAAAAACTGTTTTTT.

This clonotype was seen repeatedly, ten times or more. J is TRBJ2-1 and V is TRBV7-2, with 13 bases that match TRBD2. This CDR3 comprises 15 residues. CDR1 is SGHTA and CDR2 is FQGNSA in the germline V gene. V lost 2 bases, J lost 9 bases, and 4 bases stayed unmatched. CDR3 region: CASSLTSGRVAEQFF. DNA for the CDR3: TGTGCCAGCAGCTTAACTAGCGGGAGGGTTGCTGAGCAGTTCTTC.

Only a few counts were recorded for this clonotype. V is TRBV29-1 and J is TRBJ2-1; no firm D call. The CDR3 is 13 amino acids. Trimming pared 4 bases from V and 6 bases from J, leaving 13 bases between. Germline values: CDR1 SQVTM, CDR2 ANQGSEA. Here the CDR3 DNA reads TGCAGCGTTGGGCAGGTTTTGGGCAATGAGCAGTTCTTC. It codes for CSVGQVLGNEQFF.

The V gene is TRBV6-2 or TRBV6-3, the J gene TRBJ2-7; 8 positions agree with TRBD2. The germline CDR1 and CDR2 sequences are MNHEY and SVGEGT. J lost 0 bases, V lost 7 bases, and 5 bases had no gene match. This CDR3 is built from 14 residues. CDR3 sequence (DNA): TGTGCCAGCATCCTCGGGGGGGCCTCCTACGAGCAGTACTTC. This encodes CASILGGASYEQYF.

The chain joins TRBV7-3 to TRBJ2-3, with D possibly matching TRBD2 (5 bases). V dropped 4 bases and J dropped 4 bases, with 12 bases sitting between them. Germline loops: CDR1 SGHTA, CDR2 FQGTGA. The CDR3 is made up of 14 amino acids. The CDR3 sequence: CASSSTASSDTQYF. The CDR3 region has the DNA TGTGCCAGCAGCTCAACCGCTAGCTCAGATACGCAGTATTTT.

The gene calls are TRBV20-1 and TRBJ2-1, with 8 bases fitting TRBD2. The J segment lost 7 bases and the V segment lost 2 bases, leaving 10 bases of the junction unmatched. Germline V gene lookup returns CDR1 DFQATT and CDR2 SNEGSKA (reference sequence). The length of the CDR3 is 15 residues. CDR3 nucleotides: TGCAGTGCTAGAACGGCGAGCGGGAGTATAAATGAGCAGTTCTTC. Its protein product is CSARTASGSINEQFF.

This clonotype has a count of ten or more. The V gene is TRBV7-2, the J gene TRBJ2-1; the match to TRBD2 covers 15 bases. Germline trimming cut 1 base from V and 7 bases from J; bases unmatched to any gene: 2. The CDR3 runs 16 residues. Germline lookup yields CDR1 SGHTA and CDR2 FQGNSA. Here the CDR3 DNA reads TGTGCCAGCAGCTTAGTGGGGACTAGCGGGAGGAATGAGCAGTTCTTC. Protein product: CASSLVGTSGRNEQFF.

CDR3 residues: CASTLSGSQNEQFF. The CDR3 nucleotides are TGTGCCAGCACCCTTAGCGGGAGTCAGAATGAGCAGTTCTTC. This chain links TRBV12-3 or TRBV12-4 with TRBJ2-1; 9 bases line up with TRBD2. There are 14 residues in the CDR3. J lost 7 bases, V lost 7 bases, and 8 bases had no gene match.

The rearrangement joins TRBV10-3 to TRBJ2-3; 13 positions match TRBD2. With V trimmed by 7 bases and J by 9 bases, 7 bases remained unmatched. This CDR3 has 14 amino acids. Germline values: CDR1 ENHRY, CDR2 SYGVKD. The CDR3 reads CAIITRLAGGTQYF. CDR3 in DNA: TGTGCCATCATCACTAGACTAGCGGGAGGCACGCAGTATTTT.

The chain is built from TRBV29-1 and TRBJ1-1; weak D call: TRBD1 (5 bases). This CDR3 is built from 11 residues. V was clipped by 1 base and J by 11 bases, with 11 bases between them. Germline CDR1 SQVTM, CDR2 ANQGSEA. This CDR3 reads CSVEARDSAFF. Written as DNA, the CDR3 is TGCAGCGTTGAAGCCCGGGACTCGGCTTTCTTT.

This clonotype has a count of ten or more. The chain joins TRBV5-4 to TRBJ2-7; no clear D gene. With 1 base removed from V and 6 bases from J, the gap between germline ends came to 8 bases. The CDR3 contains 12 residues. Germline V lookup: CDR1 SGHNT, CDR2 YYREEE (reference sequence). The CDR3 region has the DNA TGTGCCAGCAGCTTGTCCCCCGGCGAGCAGTACTTC. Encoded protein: CASSLSPGEQYF.

CDR3 in DNA: TGTGCCATCAGCCGGCTAGCGGGAGAGGGCACACGGGACAATGAGCAGTTCTTC. Translation gives CAISRLAGEGTRDNEQFF. The gene calls are TRBV10-3 and TRBJ2-1; TRBD2 matches 10 bases. This CDR3 contains 18 residues. Losses at the gene ends were 6 bases for V and 5 bases for J; bases not matched to a gene: 16. The V gene's germline CDR1 is ENHRY and CDR2 SYGVKD.

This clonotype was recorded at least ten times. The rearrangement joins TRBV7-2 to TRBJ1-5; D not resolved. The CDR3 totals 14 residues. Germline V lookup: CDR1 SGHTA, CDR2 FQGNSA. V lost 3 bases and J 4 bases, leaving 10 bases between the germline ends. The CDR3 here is CASSLALGNQPQHF. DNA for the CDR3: TGTGCCAGCAGCTTGGCCCTCGGTAATCAGCCCCAGCATTTT.

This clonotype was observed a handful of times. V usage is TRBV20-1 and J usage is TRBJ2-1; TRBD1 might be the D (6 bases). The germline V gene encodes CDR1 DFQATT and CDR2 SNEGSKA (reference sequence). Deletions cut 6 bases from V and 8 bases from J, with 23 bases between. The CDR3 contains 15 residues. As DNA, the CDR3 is TGCAGTGCAAAGAAGAAATGGACAGAGGTGTATGAGCAGTTCTTC. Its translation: CSAKKKWTEVYEQFF.

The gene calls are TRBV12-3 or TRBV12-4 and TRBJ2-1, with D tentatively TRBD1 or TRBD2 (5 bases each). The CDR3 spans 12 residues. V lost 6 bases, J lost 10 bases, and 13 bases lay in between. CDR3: CASSGTLREQFF. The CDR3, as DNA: TGTGCCAGCAGCGGGACCTTGAGAGAGCAGTTCTTC.

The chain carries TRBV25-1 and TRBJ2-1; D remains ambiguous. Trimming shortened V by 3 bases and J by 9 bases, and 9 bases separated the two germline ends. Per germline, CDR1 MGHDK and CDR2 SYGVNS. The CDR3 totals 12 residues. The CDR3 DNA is TGTGCCAGCAGTGATCATACCCTTGAGCAGTTCTTC. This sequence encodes CASSDHTLEQFF.

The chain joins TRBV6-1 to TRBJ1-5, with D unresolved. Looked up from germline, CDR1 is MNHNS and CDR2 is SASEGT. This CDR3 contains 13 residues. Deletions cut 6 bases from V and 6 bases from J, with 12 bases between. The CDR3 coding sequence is TGTGCCAGCAGAGAAACAAAAGGTCAGCCCCAGCATTTT. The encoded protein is CASRETKGQPQHF.

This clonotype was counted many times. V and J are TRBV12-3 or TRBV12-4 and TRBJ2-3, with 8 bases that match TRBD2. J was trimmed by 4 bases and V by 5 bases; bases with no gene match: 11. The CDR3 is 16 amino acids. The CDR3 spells CASSPRRGGAADTQYF. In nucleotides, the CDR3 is TGTGCCAGCAGTCCGAGACGGGGGGGGGCTGCAGATACGCAGTATTTT.

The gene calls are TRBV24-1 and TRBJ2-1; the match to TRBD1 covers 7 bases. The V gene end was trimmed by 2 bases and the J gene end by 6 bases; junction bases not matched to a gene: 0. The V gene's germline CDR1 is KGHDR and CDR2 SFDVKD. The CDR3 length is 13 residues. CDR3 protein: CATSDSGGNEQFF. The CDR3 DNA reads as TGTGCCACCAGTGATTCAGGGGGCAATGAGCAGTTCTTC.

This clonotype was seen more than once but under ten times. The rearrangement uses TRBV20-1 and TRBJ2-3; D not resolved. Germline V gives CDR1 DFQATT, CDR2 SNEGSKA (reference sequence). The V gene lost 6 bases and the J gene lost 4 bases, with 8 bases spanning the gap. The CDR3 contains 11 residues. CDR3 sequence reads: CSAIKADTQYF. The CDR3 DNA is TGCAGTGCCATAAAGGCAGATACGCAGTATTTT.

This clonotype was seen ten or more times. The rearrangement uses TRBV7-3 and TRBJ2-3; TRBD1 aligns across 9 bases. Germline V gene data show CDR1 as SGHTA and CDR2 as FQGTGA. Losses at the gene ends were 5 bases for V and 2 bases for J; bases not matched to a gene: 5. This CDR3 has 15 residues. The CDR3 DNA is TGTGCCAGCAGCCCACAGGGGGCCGACACAGATACGCAGTATTTT. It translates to CASSPQGADTDTQYF.

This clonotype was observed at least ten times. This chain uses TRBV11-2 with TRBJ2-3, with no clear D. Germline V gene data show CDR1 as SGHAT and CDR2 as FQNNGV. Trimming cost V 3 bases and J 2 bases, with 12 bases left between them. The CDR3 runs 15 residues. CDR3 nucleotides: TGTGCCAGCAGCTTGAGTTTGACCACCACAGATACGCAGTATTTT. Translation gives CASSLSLTTTDTQYF.

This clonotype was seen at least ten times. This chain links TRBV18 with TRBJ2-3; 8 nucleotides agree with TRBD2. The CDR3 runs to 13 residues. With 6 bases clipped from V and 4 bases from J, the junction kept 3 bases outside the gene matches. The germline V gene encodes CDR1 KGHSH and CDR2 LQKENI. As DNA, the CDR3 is TGTGCCAGCTCCACGGGGGGGCCAGATACGCAGTATTTT. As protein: CASSTGGPDTQYF.

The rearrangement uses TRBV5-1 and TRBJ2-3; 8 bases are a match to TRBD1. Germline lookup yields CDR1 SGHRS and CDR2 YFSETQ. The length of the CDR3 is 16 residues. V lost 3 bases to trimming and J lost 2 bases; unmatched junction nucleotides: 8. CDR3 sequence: CASSSETGGHTDTQYF. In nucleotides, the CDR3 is TGCGCCAGCAGCTCCGAAACAGGGGGACACACAGATACGCAGTATTTT.

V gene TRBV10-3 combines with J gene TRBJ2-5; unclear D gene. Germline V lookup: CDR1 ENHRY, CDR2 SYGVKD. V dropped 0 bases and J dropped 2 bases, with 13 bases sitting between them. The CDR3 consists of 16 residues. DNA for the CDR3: TGTGCCATCAGTGAGTCTATCAGCGTGCTGCAAGAGACCCAGTACTTC. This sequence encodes CAISESISVLQETQYF.